These 17 T cell receptor beta chains were all obtained from the same sample, sequenced in a study of cytomegalovirus exposure and HLA in healthy donors (dated by TCRdb to the late 2010s). The protocol used for the library was the immunoSEQ multiplex PCR assay. TCRdb took this table from immuneACCESS and kept in-frame rearrangements with V and J called. Such tables lack part of the clones; where checked against another copy, unresolved V genes explain under half of the gap, and the rest is unexplained. The sample table records 60,000 to 90,000 clones; roughly 92% of these occur just once. 0.55% to 0.8% of the sample comes from the top ten. Sequencing was performed on PBMCs. All receptors come from a woman aged 18-29 years in good health and CMV-seronegative.

This chain uses TRBV6-6 with TRBJ1-5; TRBD1 aligns across 11 bases. CDR3 size: 16 residues. Looked up from germline, CDR1 is MNHNY and CDR2 is SVGAGI (reference sequence). The junction had 5 bases not matched to a gene; V was cut back by 2 bases and J by 5 bases. The CDR3 coding sequence is TGTGCCAGCAGTTACCGGGGACAGGGGGGCTATCAGCCCCAGCATTTT. Translated: CASSYRGQGGYQPQHF.

The V and J genes are TRBV6-5 and TRBJ1-1; D may be TRBD1 (5 bases). V was pared by 4 bases and J by 4 bases, with 13 bases between. This CDR3 spans 14 amino acids. Looked up from germline, CDR1 is MNHEY and CDR2 is SVGAGI. CDR3 protein: CASSLSYRRTEAFF. The CDR3 DNA follows: TGTGCCAGCAGTTTAAGTTACAGGCGCACTGAAGCTTTCTTT.

The CDR3 region is CASGSGGAGGRSTDTQYF. The CDR3 bases are TGTGCTAGTGGTTCGGGGGGAGCGGGGGGCCGGAGCACAGATACGCAGTATTTT. The chain uses TRBV12-5 and TRBJ2-3, with 9 positions matching TRBD2. Germline V gives CDR1 LGHNT, CDR2 FRNRAP. There are 18 residues in the CDR3. Trimming at V came to 4 bases and at J to 0 bases, leaving 11 bases not matched to a gene. Full variable domain (outside the CDR3, taken from reference TRBV12-5 and TRBJ2-3): DARVTQTPRHKVTEMGQEVTMRCQPILGHNTVFWYRQTMMQGLELLAYFRNRAPLDDSGMPKDRFSAEMPDATLATLKIQPSEPRDSAVYFCASGSGGAGGRSTDTQYFGPGTRLTVL.

The rearrangement joins TRBV21-1 to TRBJ1-5; the D call TRBD1 from the table was never checked on the DNA. TRBV21-1 is marked as a pseudogene. The CDR3 has 16 amino acids. CDR3 bases: TGTGCCAGCAGCCGGGACAGGGACCGTCGCAATCAGCCCCAGCATTTT. It specifies CASSRDRDRRNQPQHF.

This clone was found once. The chain couples TRBV7-3 to TRBJ2-5, with 12 bases identical to TRBD2. After removal of 4 bases from V and 2 bases from J, the junction contained 14 bases not matched to a gene. The CDR3 extends over 19 amino acids. Germline V CDR1 and CDR2: SGHTA, FQGTGA. The CDR3, as DNA: TGTGCCAGCAGCTCCAAGACATCACTAGCGGGGGGCCTACAAGAGACCCAGTACTTC. Translating it yields CASSSKTSLAGGLQETQYF.

V usage is TRBV7-3 and J usage is TRBJ1-1; no clear D gene. V was trimmed by 5 bases and J by 3 bases, leaving 10 bases between them. This CDR3 comprises 13 residues. Germline V gives CDR1 SGHTA, CDR2 FQGTGA. In DNA form, the CDR3 reads TGTGCCAGCAGCCCCGAGCCTCACACTGAAGCTTTCTTT. It is translated as CASSPEPHTEAFF. Filled out from reference TRBV7-3 and TRBJ1-1, the complete variable domain reads GAGVSQTPSNKVTEKGKYVELRCDPISGHTALYWYRQSLGQGPEFLIYFQGTGAADDSGLPNDRFFAVRPEGSVSTLKIQRTERGDSAVYLCASSPEPHTEAFFGQGTRLTVV.

The J gene is TRBJ1-2, the V gene TRBV5-1, with 8 bases lining up with TRBD1. The CDR3 loop spans 14 amino acids. J was trimmed by 8 bases and V by 3 bases; bases with no gene match: 9. Looked up from germline, CDR1 is SGHRS and CDR2 is YFSETQ. CDR3 coding DNA: TGCGCCAGCAGCTCGCCGGACAGGGCTGGAGGCTACACCTTC. Its translation: CASSSPDRAGGYTF.

The chain has TRBV9 and TRBJ1-3; D uncertain. CDR1 is SGDLS and CDR2 is YYNGEE in the germline V gene. The CDR3 contains 14 residues. V dropped 7 bases and J dropped 0 bases, with 11 bases sitting between them. CDR3 sequence (DNA): TGTGCCAGCTCCTCGGTAAGCTCTGGAAACACCATATATTTT. It is translated as CASSSVSSGNTIYF.

The chain employs TRBV7-2 and TRBJ1-6; the match to TRBD1 covers 10 bases. V was clipped by 4 bases and J by 7 bases; unmatched bases: 1. This CDR3 contains 14 residues. Germline V gives CDR1 SGHTA, CDR2 FQGNSA. The CDR3 protein is CASSWDRGNSPLHF. CDR3 coding DNA: TGTGCCAGCAGCTGGGACAGGGGCAATTCACCCCTCCACTTT.

The chain is built from TRBV11-3 and TRBJ2-7; tentatively, D is TRBD2 (7 bases). CDR3 length equals 14 residues. Germline V gives CDR1 SGHNT, CDR2 YENEEA. Deletions cut 2 bases from V and 6 bases from J, with 14 bases between. The CDR3 here is CASSLMRGGLEQYF. CDR3 nucleotide sequence: TGTGCCAGCAGCTTAATGAGGGGGGGCCTCGAGCAGTACTTC.

The rearrangement joins TRBV7-6 to TRBJ2-2; D is ambiguous. Germline V gene data show CDR1 as SGHVS and CDR2 as FNYEAQ. With 2 bases removed from V and 7 bases from J, the gap between germline ends came to 20 bases. CDR3 length: 17 residues. The CDR3 DNA is TGTGCCAGCAGCTTATCCACAAGCCCAACCAGGAACGGGGAGCTGTTTTTT. Translating it yields CASSLSTSPTRNGELFF.

The V and J genes are TRBV6-5 and TRBJ1-2; 8 bases align to TRBD1. Germline V CDR1 and CDR2: MNHEY, SVGAGI. The CDR3 has 15 residues. With 6 bases clipped from V and 4 bases from J, the junction kept 10 bases outside the gene matches. The CDR3 sequence is CASSQRQGAGYGYTF. The CDR3 DNA is TGTGCCAGCAGCCAAAGGCAGGGGGCGGGCTATGGCTACACCTTC.

The rearrangement links TRBV4-3 to TRBJ2-3; D perhaps matches TRBD1 (6 bases). The length of the CDR3 is 15 residues. CDR1 LGHNA and CDR2 YSLEER come from the germline V gene. Deletions cut 0 bases from V and 4 bases from J, with 11 bases between. The CDR3 sequence is CASSQEIPGADTQYF. In nucleotides, the CDR3 is TGCGCCAGCAGCCAAGAAATCCCAGGGGCAGATACGCAGTATTTT.

The chain joins TRBV28 to TRBJ1-1, with TRBD1 as a possible D gene (5 bases). The CDR3 is made up of 16 amino acids. Germline lookup yields CDR1 MDHEN and CDR2 SYDVKM. The ends were cut back, 8 bases at V and 4 bases at J, with 23 bases in the middle. The CDR3 region has the DNA TGTGCCAGCTCCCCTCACTGGGGGGAACTGGGCACTGAAGCTTTCTTT. Its protein product is CASSPHWGELGTEAFF.

This clone was detected once. V usage is TRBV9 and J usage is TRBJ2-3, with 10 bases fitting TRBD2. CDR1 and CDR2 (germline): SGDLS, YYNGEE. There are 16 residues in the CDR3. J was trimmed by 2 bases and V by 4 bases; bases with no gene match: 7. CDR3 sequence reads: CASSTRTSGYTDTQYF. DNA for the CDR3: TGTGCCAGCAGCACCCGGACTAGCGGATACACAGATACGCAGTATTTT.

This rearrangement joins TRBV9 to TRBJ2-1; TRBD2 aligns across 9 bases. The CDR3 spans 16 residues. V gave up 2 bases and J gave up 4 bases; unmatched junction bases: 7. Germline CDR1 SGDLS, CDR2 YYNGEE. The CDR3 DNA is TGTGCCAGCAGCGTCGAGGGGCTAGCGGGGTACAATGAGCAGTTCTTC. Its protein is CASSVEGLAGYNEQFF.

This clone was counted a few times. The chain carries TRBV18 and TRBJ2-2; 8 bases match TRBD1. The V gene's germline CDR1 is KGHSH and CDR2 LQKENI. CDR3 size: 17 residues. The V gene end was trimmed by 2 bases and the J gene end by 1 base; junction bases not matched to a gene: 6. This CDR3 reads CASSPDRGLVNTGELFF. DNA of the CDR3: TGTGCCAGCTCACCAGACAGGGGATTGGTGAACACCGGGGAGCTGTTTTTT.